This T cell receptor (beta chain) appears in the sequencing data of a study of PD-1 blockade in classical Hodgkin lymphoma. Study results and caveats: By C4D1 there was a significant rise in CD4+ TCR diversity but not in CD8+ TCR diversity.

The assay was immunoSEQ multiplex PCR, and TCRdb's table has in-frame clones only and misses some. The sample holds 50,000 to 65,000 clones, around 90% seen once. Time point described: cycle 4 day 1 (C4D1), after less than 7 weeks of nivolumab. All trial patients relapsed after autologous stem cell transplantation. Progressive disease, partial response or complete response was each patient's best response. Trimming took 7 bases from V and 2 from J, leaving 13 bases between them. The CDR3 sequence is 14 residues long. Germline V gene sequence: CDR1 SGHDN, CDR2 FVKESK. A word on this clone: Its antigen is not known.

Sequenced material: peripheral blood mononuclear cells (PBMCs), taken before the fourth cycle of nivolumab. The TCR comes from a human donor with classical Hodgkin lymphoma. The chain recombines TRBV14 with TRBJ2-3; either TRBD1 or TRBD2 may supply D (5 bases each). Here the CDR3 DNA reads TGTGCCAGCATGGGGGACCCGTTCACAGATACGCAGTATTTT. This sequence encodes CASMGDPFTDTQYF.